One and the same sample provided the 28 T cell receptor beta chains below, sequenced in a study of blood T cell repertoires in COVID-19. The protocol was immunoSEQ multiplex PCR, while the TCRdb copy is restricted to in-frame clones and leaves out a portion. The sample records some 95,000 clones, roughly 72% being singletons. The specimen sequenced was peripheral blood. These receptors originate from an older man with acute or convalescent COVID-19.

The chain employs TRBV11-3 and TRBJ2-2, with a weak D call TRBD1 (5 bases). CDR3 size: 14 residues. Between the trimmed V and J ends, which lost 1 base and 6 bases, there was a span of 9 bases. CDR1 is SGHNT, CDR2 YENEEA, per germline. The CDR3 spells CASSLGAGSGELFF. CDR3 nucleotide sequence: TGTGCCAGCAGCTTAGGGGCAGGGTCCGGGGAGCTGTTTTTT.

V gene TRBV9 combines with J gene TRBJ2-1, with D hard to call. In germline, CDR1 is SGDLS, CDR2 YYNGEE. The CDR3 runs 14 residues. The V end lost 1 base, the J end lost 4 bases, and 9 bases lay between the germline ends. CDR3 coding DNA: TGTGCCAGCAGCGTATCCCCCCGTTACAATGAGCAGTTCTTC. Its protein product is CASSVSPRYNEQFF.

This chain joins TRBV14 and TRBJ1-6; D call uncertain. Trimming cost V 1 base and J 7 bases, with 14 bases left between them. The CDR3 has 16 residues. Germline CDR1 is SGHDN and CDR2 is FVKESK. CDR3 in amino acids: CASSQGGHIFNSPLHF. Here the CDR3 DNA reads TGTGCCAGCAGCCAAGGCGGCCACATCTTCAATTCACCCCTCCACTTT.

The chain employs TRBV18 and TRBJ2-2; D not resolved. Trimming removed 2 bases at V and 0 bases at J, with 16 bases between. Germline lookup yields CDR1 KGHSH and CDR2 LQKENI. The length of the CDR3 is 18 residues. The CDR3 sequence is CASSPDIRQTANTGELFF. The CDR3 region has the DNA TGTGCCAGCTCACCAGACATACGCCAAACAGCGAACACCGGGGAGCTGTTTTTT.

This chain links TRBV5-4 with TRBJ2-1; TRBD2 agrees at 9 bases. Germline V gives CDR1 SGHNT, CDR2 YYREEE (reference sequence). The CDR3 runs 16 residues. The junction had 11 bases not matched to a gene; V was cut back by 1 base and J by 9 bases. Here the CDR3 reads CASSLKEAGGHGEQFF. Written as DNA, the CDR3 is TGTGCCAGCAGCTTGAAGGAGGCGGGGGGGCATGGTGAGCAGTTCTTC.

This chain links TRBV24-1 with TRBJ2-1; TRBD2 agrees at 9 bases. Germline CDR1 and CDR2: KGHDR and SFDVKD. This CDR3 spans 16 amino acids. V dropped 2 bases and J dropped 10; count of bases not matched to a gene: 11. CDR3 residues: CATSDSQPAGGREQFF. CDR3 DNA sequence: TGTGCCACCAGTGATTCCCAACCAGCGGGGGGACGGGAGCAGTTCTTC.

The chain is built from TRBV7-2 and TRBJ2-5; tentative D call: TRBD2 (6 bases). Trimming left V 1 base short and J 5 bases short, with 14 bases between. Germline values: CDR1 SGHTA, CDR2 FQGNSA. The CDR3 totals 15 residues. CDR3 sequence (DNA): TGTGCCAGCAGCTTAGGAGGCACCCGGGAGGAGACCCAGTACTTC. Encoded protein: CASSLGGTREETQYF.

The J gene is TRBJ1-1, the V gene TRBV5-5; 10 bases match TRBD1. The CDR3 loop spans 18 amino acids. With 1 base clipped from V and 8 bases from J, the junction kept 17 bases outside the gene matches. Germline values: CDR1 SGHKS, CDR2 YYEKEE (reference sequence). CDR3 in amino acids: CASSLSPGQGIALGEAFF. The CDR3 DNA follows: TGTGCCAGCAGCTTGTCTCCGGGACAGGGGATCGCACTAGGAGAAGCTTTCTTT. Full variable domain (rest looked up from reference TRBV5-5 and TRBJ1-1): DAGVTQSPTHLIKTRGQQVTLRCSPISGHKSVSWYQQVLGQGPQFIFQYYEKEERGRGNFPDRFSARQFPNYSSELNVNALLLGDSALYLCASSLSPGQGIALGEAFFGQGTRLTVV.

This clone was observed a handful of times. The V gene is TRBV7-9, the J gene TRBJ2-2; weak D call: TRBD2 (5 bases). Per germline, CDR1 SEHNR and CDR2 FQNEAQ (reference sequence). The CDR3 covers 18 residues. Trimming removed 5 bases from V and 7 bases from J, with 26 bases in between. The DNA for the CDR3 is TGTGCCAGCAGCGCCCTCGGAGGAACCAGGTTTTCGCGCGGGGAGCTGTTTTTT. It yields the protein CASSALGGTRFSRGELFF. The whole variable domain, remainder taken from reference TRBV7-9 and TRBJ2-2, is DTGVSQNPRHKITKRGQNVTFRCDPISEHNRLYWYRQTLGQGPEFLTYFQNEAQLEKSRLLSDRFSAERPKGSFSTLEIQRTEQGDSAMYLCASSALGGTRFSRGELFFGEGSRLTVL.

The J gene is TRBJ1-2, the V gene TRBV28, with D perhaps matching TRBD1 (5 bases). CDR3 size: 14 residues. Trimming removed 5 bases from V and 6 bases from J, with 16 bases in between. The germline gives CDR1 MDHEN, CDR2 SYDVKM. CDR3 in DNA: TGTGCCAGCAGTCCCTACGCAGGGTGGCATGGCTACACCTTC. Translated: CASSPYAGWHGYTF.

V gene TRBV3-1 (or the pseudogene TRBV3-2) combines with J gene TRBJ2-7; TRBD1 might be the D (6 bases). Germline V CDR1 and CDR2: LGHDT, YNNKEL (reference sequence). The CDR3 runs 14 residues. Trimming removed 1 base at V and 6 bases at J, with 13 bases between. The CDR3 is CASSQAQGRGEQYF. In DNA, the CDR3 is TGTGCCAGCAGCCAAGCACAGGGAAGGGGCGAGCAGTACTTC.

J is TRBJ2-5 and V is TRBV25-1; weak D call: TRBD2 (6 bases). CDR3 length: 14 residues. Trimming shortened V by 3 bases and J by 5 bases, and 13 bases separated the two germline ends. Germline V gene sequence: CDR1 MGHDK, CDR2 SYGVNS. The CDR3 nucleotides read TGTGCCAGCAGTGATTGGGGGGTTTGGGAGACCCAGTACTTC. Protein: CASSDWGVWETQYF.

The CDR3 nucleotides read TGCGCCAGCAGCTTGTATTTGGGAGCGACGGATGGCTACACCTTC. Protein product: CASSLYLGATDGYTF. This rearrangement joins TRBV5-1 to TRBJ1-2; D uncertain. The V end was cut by 1 base, the J end by 6 bases, with 16 bases between. In germline, CDR1 is SGHRS, CDR2 YFSETQ. The CDR3 is 15 amino acids. The full variable domain, rest sourced from reference TRBV5-1 and TRBJ1-2, is KAGVTQTPRYLIKTRGQQVTLSCSPISGHRSVSWYQQTPGQGLQFLFEYFSETQRNKGNFPGRFSGRQFSNSRSEMNVSTLELGDSALYLCASSLYLGATDGYTFGSGTRLTVV.

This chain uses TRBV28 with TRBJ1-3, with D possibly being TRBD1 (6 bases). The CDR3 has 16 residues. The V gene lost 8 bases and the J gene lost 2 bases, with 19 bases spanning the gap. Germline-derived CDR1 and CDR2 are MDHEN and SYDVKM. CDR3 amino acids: CASQPPRGEAGNTIYF. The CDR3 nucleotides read TGTGCCAGCCAGCCCCCCAGGGGAGAGGCTGGAAACACCATATATTTT. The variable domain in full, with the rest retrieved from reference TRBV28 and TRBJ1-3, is DVKVTQSSRYLVKRTGEKVFLECVQDMDHENMFWYRQDPGLGLRLIYFSYDVKMKEKGDIPEGYSVSREKKERFSLILESASTNQTSMYLCASQPPRGEAGNTIYFGEGSWLTVV.

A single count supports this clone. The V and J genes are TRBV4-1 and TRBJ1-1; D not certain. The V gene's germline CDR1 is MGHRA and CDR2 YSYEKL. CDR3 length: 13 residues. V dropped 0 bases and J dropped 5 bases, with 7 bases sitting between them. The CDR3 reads CASSQDARTEAFF. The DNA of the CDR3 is TGCGCCAGCAGCCAAGACGCCAGGACTGAAGCTTTCTTT.

DNA for the CDR3: TGTGCCAGCAGCTTGAGTGGGCTTTATAGCAATCAGCCCCAGCATTTT. It specifies CASSLSGLYSNQPQHF. The V and J genes are TRBV5-6 and TRBJ1-5; D unresolved. The CDR3 length is 16 residues. The germline V gene has CDR1 SGHDT and CDR2 YYEEEE. V was shortened by 1 base and J by 0 bases, with 11 bases between the two germline ends.

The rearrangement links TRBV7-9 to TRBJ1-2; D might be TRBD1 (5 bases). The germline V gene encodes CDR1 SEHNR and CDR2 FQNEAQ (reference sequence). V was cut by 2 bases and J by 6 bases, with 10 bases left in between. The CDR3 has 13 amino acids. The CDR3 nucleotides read TGTGCCAGCAGCTTACAGGGTTTTGATGGCTACACCTTC. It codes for CASSLQGFDGYTF.

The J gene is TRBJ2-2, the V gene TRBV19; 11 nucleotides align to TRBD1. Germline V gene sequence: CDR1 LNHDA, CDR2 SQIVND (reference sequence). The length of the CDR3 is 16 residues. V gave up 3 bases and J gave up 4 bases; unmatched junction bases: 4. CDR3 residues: CASSMGQGVFTGELFF. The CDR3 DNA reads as TGTGCCAGTAGTATGGGACAGGGGGTTTTCACCGGGGAGCTGTTTTTT.

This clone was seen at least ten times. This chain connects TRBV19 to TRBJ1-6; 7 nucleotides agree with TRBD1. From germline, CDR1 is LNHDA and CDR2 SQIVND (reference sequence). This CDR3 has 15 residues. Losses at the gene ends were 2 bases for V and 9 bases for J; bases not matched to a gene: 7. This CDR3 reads CASSISARGSSPLHF. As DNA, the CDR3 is TGTGCCAGTAGTATAAGCGCCAGGGGGAGTTCACCCCTCCACTTT.

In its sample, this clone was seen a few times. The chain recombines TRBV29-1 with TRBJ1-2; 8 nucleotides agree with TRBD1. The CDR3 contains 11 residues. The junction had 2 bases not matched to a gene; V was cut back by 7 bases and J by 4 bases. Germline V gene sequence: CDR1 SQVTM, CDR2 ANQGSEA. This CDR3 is CSAGTGYGYTF. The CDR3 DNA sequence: TGCAGCGCGGGGACAGGCTATGGCTACACCTTC.

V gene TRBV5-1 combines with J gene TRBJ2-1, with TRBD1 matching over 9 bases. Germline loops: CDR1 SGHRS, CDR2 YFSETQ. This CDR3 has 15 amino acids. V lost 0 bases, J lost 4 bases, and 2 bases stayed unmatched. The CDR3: CASSLATGGYNEQFF. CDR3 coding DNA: TGCGCCAGCAGCTTGGCGACAGGGGGATACAATGAGCAGTTCTTC.

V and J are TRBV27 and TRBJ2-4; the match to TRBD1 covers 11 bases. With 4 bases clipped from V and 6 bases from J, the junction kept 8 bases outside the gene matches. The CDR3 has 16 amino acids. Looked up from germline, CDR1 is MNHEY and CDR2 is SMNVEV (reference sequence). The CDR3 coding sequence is TGTGCCAGCAGTTCGCTGCCGGGACAGGGGGGAAACATTCAGTACTTC. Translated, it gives CASSSLPGQGGNIQYF.

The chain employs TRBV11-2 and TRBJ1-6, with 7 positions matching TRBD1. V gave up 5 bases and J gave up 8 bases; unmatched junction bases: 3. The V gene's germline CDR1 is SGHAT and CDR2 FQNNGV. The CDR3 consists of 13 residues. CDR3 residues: CASSQGEYSPLHF. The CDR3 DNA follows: TGTGCCAGCAGCCAGGGGGAGTATTCACCCCTCCACTTT.

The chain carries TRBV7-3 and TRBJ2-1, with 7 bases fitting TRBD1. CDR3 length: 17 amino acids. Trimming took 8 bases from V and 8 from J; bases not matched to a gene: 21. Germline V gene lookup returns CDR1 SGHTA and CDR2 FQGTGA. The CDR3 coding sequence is TGTGCCAGCTTATTCTCCTGGACAGGAACCAACGGACATGAGCAGTTCTTC. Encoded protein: CASLFSWTGTNGHEQFF.

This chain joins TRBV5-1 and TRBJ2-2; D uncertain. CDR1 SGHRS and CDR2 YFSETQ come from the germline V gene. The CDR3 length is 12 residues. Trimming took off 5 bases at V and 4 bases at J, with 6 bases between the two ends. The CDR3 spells CASSRVTGELFF. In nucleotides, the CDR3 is TGCGCCAGCAGTCGAGTCACCGGGGAGCTGTTTTTT. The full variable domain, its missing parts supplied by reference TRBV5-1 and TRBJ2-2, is KAGVTQTPRYLIKTRGQQVTLSCSPISGHRSVSWYQQTPGQGLQFLFEYFSETQRNKGNFPGRFSGRQFSNSRSEMNVSTLELGDSALYLCASSRVTGELFFGEGSRLTVL.

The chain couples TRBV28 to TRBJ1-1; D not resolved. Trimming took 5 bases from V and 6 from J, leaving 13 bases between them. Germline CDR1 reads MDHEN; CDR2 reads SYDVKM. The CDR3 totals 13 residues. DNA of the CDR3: TGTGCCAGCAGTAACAGTATCTTTGCTGAAGCTTTCTTT. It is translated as CASSNSIFAEAFF.

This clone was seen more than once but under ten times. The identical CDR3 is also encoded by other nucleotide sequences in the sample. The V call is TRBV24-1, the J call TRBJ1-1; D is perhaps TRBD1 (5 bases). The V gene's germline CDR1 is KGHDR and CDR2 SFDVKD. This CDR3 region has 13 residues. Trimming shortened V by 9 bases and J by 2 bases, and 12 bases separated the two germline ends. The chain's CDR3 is CATSGQGNTEAFF. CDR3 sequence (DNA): TGTGCCACCTCTGGTCAGGGAAACACTGAAGCTTTCTTT.

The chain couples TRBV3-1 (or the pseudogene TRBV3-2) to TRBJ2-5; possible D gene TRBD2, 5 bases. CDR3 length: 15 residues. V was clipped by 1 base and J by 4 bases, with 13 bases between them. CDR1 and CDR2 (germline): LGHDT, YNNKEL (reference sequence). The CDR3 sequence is CASSQGLAQGETQYF. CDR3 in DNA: TGTGCCAGCAGCCAAGGGCTAGCCCAAGGAGAGACCCAGTACTTC.